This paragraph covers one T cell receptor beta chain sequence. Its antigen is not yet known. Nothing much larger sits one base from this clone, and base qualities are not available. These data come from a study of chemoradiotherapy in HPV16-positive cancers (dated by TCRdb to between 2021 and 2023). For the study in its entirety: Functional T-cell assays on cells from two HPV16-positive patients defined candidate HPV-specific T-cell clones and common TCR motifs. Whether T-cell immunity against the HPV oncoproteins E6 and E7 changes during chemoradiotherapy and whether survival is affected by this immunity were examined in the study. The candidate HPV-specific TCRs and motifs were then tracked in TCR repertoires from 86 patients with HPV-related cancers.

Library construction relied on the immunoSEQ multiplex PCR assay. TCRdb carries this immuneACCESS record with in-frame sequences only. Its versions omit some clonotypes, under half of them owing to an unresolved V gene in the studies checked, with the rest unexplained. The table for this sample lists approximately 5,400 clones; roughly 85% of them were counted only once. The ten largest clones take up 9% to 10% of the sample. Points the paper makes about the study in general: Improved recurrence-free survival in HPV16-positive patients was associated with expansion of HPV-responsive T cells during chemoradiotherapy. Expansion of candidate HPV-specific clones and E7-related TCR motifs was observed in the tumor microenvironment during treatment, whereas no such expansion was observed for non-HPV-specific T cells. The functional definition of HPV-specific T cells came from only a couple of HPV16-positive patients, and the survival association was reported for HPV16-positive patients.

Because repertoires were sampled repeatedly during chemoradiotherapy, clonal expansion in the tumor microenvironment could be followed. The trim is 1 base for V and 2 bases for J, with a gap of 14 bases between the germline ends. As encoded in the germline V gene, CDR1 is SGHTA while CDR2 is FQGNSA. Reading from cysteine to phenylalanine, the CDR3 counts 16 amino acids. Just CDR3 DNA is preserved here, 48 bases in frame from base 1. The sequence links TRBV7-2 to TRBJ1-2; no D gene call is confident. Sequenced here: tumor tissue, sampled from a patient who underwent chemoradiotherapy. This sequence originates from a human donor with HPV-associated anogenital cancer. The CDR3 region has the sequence CASSLDFGQQNYGYTF. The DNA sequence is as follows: TGTGCCAGCAGCTTAGACTTCGGCCAGCAGAACTATGGCTACACCTTC.